These T cell receptor beta chains were read from a single sample in a study of regulatory T cells in long-lasting Graves disease. TCRdb reprocessed the multiplex PCR reads with MiXCR, giving one entry per CDR3 protein. The sample consists of around 460,000 distinct CDR3 sequences, 20% to 25% of them appearing once. Here the sequenced sample was peripheral blood mononuclear cells (PBMCs), taken when the disease was refractory, from a patient treated with antithyroid drugs. The receptors stem from a female donor with Graves disease. The CDR3 runs from the conserved cysteine through the conserved F or W. Each record gives: D gene, clone size, J gene, V gene, CDR3 protein, CDR3 DNA. The D gene is left open where the match is weak. Some rows mark clone size as missing; the rest say once, few, many or name a class of expanded clone.

>-|many|TRBJ1-6|TRBV12-5
CASGLVLGQGNSPLHF
TGTGCTAGTGGTTTGGTACTAGGGCAGGGTAATTCACCCCTCCACTTT
>-|few|TRBJ1-1|TRBV20-1
CSARDGQRGLNTEAFF
TGCAGTGCTAGAGACGGACAGAGGGGACTGAACACTGAAGCTTTCTTT
>-|once|TRBJ2-5|TRBV5-1
CASSPTERFYQETQYF
TGCGCCAGCAGCCCCACGGAACGGTTTTACCAAGAGACCCAGTACTTC
>TRBD1|-|TRBJ1-1|TRBV5-8
CASSRTGWAEAFF
TGTGCCAGCAGTCGGACAGGGTGGGCTGAAGCTTTCTTT
>-|many|TRBJ2-7|TRBV12-3/TRBV12-4
CASSLAAGAGDEQYF
TGTGCCAGCAGTTTAGCGGCGGGGGCTGGGGACGAGCAGTACTTC
>-|many|TRBJ1-2|TRBV5-1
CASSFGAGLSGYTF
TGCGCCAGCAGCTTTGGGGCAGGGCTGAGCGGCTACACCTTC
>TRBD1|many|TRBJ1-6|TRBV2
CASTPGQGTSPLHF
TGTGCCAGCACCCCGGGACAGGGAACTTCACCCCTCCACTTT
>-|-|TRBJ2-1|TRBV27
CASSLRLVTNEQFF
TGTGCCAGCAGTTTACGGCTAGTCACCAATGAGCAGTTCTTC
>-|-|TRBJ2-1|TRBV7-2
CASSLGPPMGGEQFF
TGTGCCAGCAGCTTGGGCCCACCCATGGGCGGTGAGCAGTTCTTC
>TRBD2|few|TRBJ2-5|TRBV14
CASGTSAKETQYF
TGTGCCAGCGGGACTAGCGCTAAAGAGACCCAGTACTTC
>-|-|TRBJ2-1|TRBV11-3
CASSLGGTGRYNEQFF
TGTGCCAGCAGCTTGGGGGGCACGGGGCGTTACAATGAGCAGTTCTTC
>TRBD2|-|TRBJ2-3|TRBV7-2
CASSWGGTQYF
TGTGCCAGCAGCTGGGGGGGTACGCAGTATTTT
>TRBD1|-|TRBJ2-3|TRBV28
CASSLFWDRTTDTQYF
TGTGCCAGCAGTTTATTCTGGGACAGAACCACAGATACGCAGTATTTT
>TRBD1|many|TRBJ1-2|TRBV12-3/TRBV12-4
CASSFDRGLENGYTF
TGTGCCAGCAGTTTTGACAGGGGGCTAGAGAATGGCTACACCTTC
>TRBD2|-|TRBJ2-5|TRBV7-2
CASSRGLAHQETQYF
TGTGCCAGCAGTCGAGGACTAGCCCATCAAGAGACCCAGTACTTC
>-|many|TRBJ2-7|TRBV10-3
CAIGDTGYQYF
TGTGCCATCGGGGACACAGGGTATCAGTACTTC
>-|many|TRBJ2-5|TRBV28
CASSPPGRRQETQYF
TGTGCCAGCAGTCCCCCTGGAAGGCGACAAGAGACCCAGTACTTC
>TRBD1|few|TRBJ1-1|TRBV20-1
CSAPPGQGEDTEAFF
TGCAGTGCTCCACCGGGACAGGGGGAGGATACTGAAGCTTTCTTT
>-|-|TRBJ1-6|TRBV28
CASTPLGSYNSPLHF
TGTGCCAGCACTCCACTTGGATCCTATAATTCACCCCTCCACTTT
>-|-|TRBJ2-7|TRBV19
CASRDIRSYEQYF
TGTGCCAGTAGAGACATTCGCTCCTACGAGCAGTACTTC
>TRBD1|-|TRBJ2-7|TRBV5-1
CASSLAPGTALYEQYF
TGCGCCAGCAGCTTGGCCCCCGGGACAGCACTCTACGAGCAGTACTTC
>TRBD2|-|TRBJ2-6|TRBV5-6
CASSLAGSSGANVLTF
TGTGCCAGCAGCTTAGCGGGGTCCTCTGGGGCCAACGTCCTGACTTTC
>-|many|TRBJ2-7|TRBV27
CASSPLPSSLTYEQYF
TGTGCCAGCAGCCCCTTACCTTCTTCCCTAACCTACGAGCAGTACTTC
>-|few|TRBJ2-5|TRBV7-9
CASSPTRLGTQETQYF
TGTGCCAGCAGCCCCACACGACTCGGGACCCAAGAGACCCAGTACTTC
>-|-|TRBJ2-2|TRBV19
CASTRSSAVQLNTGELFF
TGTGCCAGTACTCGCTCTAGCGCCGTGCAGCTTAACACCGGGGAGCTGTTTTTT
>TRBD1|few|TRBJ2-7|TRBV7-2
CASSPQTGDGEQYF
TGTGCCAGCAGCCCACAGACAGGGGACGGCGAGCAGTACTTC
>-|many|TRBJ2-7|TRBV5-1
CASSLVVDSPYEQYF
TGCGCCAGCAGCTTGGTGGTGGACAGCCCCTACGAGCAGTACTTC
>-|-|TRBJ1-4|TRBV10-3
CAISEGQGREGKLFF
TGTGCCATCAGTGAAGGGCAGGGCCGGGAAGGAAAACTGTTTTTT
>TRBD2|many|TRBJ2-7|TRBV27
CASSPSGNAYEQYF
TGTGCCAGCAGCCCAAGCGGGAATGCTTACGAGCAGTACTTC
>-|many|TRBJ2-2|TRBV19
CATVWPRGTNTGELFF
TGTGCCACCGTCTGGCCCAGGGGAACGAACACCGGGGAGCTGTTTTTT
>TRBD1|-|TRBJ2-2|TRBV2
CASNPGTGYTGELFF
TGTGCCAGCAACCCCGGGACAGGGTACACCGGGGAGCTGTTTTTT
>TRBD2|-|TRBJ2-1|TRBV6-2/TRBV6-3
CAISASPGLAGNEQFF
TGTGCCATCAGTGCTTCTCCGGGGCTAGCGGGGAATGAGCAGTTCTTC
>-|-|TRBJ1-1|TRBV19
CASSIGDGATEAFF
TGTGCCAGTAGTATTGGGGATGGGGCCACTGAAGCTTTCTTT
>TRBD2|-|TRBJ2-7|TRBV20-1
CSASRLAGTPDEQYF
TGCAGTGCTAGTAGACTAGCAGGAACCCCAGACGAGCAGTACTTC
>-|few|TRBJ1-5|TRBV12-3/TRBV12-4
CASSSNGGGGKPQHF
TGTGCCAGCAGTTCTAATGGAGGGGGGGGTAAGCCCCAGCATTTT
>TRBD1|-|TRBJ1-1|TRBV7-2
CASSLGTGRNPSEAFF
TGTGCCAGCAGCTTAGGGACAGGGCGAAACCCCTCGGAAGCTTTCTTT
>-|few|TRBJ2-5|TRBV19
CASSIGLEATQYF
TGTGCCAGTAGTATAGGACTAGAGGCGACCCAGTACTTC
>TRBD2|-|TRBJ2-2|TRBV6-9
CASSYSGEGRGGSGELFF
TGTGCCAGCAGTTACTCTGGGGAGGGGAGGGGTGGATCCGGGGAGCTGTTTTTT
>-|many|TRBJ2-5|TRBV12-3/TRBV12-4
CASSFPRSQETQYF
TGTGCCAGCAGTTTCCCGCGGTCCCAAGAGACCCAGTACTTC
>-|-|TRBJ1-5|TRBV6-1
CASSEYSQPQHF
TGTGCCAGCAGTGAGTATAGTCAGCCCCAGCATTTT
>-|many|TRBJ1-5|TRBV28
CASSLWTHREGQPQHF
TGTGCCAGCAGTTTATGGACCCACAGGGAGGGTCAGCCCCAGCATTTT
>-|once|TRBJ2-7|TRBV18
CASSQDPGGYEQYF
TGTGCCAGCTCACAGGATCCCGGAGGCTACGAGCAGTACTTC
>-|-|TRBJ2-5|TRBV4-1
CASSQRLRDPIKDTQYF
TGCGCCAGCAGCCAGCGCCTTAGAGACCCTATAAAGGATACCCAGTACTTC
>TRBD2|-|TRBJ2-1|TRBV7-3
CASRLAGANEQFF
TGTGCCAGCCGACTAGCGGGAGCTAATGAGCAGTTCTTC
>-|-|TRBJ2-6|TRBV5-1
CASSSQVSGANVLTF
TGCGCCAGCAGCTCTCAAGTCTCTGGGGCCAACGTCCTGACTTTC
>-|many|TRBJ2-7|TRBV7-2
CASSLVGAYEQYF
TGTGCCAGCAGCTTAGTCGGAGCCTACGAGCAGTACTTC